These 24 T cell receptor beta chains were sequenced from one sample in a study of blood T cell repertoires in COVID-19. TCRdb keeps only in-frame clones here, not all; method: immunoSEQ multiplex PCR. The profile shows roughly 230,000 clones, around 87% of them singletons. The sequenced sample consisted of peripheral blood. The receptors originated from a woman aged 60-75 years with COVID-19, enrolled during active disease.

J is TRBJ1-4 and V is TRBV24-1, with 11 bases that match TRBD1. Germline CDR1 KGHDR, CDR2 SFDVKD. The CDR3 is made up of 15 amino acids. The V gene end was trimmed by 7 bases and the J gene end by 11 bases; junction bases not matched to a gene: 11. This chain's CDR3 is CATSAGQGAMGKLFF. The CDR3 DNA sequence: TGTGCCACCAGCGCCGGACAGGGGGCTATGGGTAAACTGTTTTTT.

The chain combines TRBV27 with TRBJ1-1; no firm D call. CDR1 is MNHEY, CDR2 SMNVEV, per germline (reference sequence). The length of the CDR3 is 14 residues. V lost 0 bases to trimming and J lost 6 bases, with 11 bases between them. The CDR3 region is CASSLSRSSAEAFF. The CDR3, as DNA: TGTGCCAGCAGTTTATCGAGATCGAGCGCTGAAGCTTTCTTT.

The J gene is TRBJ1-2, the V gene TRBV25-1, with 8 bases lining up with TRBD1. The germline CDR1 and CDR2 sequences are MGHDK and SYGVNS. The CDR3 loop spans 14 amino acids. Trimming took 6 bases from V and 8 from J; bases not matched to a gene: 11. The CDR3 is CASRWGQAQGGYTF. The CDR3, as DNA: TGTGCCAGCAGATGGGGACAGGCTCAAGGGGGCTACACCTTC.

The V gene is TRBV3-1 (or the pseudogene TRBV3-2), the J gene TRBJ1-1, with a tentative D call TRBD1 (5 bases). The CDR3 covers 12 residues. The V gene's germline CDR1 is LGHDT and CDR2 YNNKEL (reference sequence). V gave up 4 bases and J gave up 11 bases, with 14 bases separating them. The CDR3 DNA reads TGTGCCAGCAGCCTTCGGGGGGTGTGGGCTTTCTTT. It translates to CASSLRGVWAFF.

This chain's CDR3 is CASSPSPTLAHSGANVLTF. The CDR3 DNA reads as TGTGCCAGCAGCCCCTCCCCGACATTGGCTCACTCTGGGGCCAACGTCCTGACTTTC. This chain links TRBV7-9 with TRBJ2-6; unclear D gene. V dropped 5 bases and J dropped 0 bases, with 20 bases sitting between them. Germline-derived CDR1 and CDR2 are SEHNR and FQNEAQ (reference sequence). The CDR3 loop spans 19 amino acids.

This chain links TRBV2 with TRBJ1-5, with D maybe TRBD1 (5 bases). The germline gives CDR1 SNHLY, CDR2 FYNNEI. The V end was cut by 1 base, the J end by 4 bases, with 5 bases between. There are 13 residues in the CDR3. The CDR3 nucleotides are TGTGCCAGCAGTGAAGAGGGGAATCAGCCCCAGCATTTT. Amino acid sequence: CASSEEGNQPQHF. Full variable domain (rest looked up from reference TRBV2 and TRBJ1-5): EPEVTQTPSHQVTQMGQEVILRCVPISNHLYFYWYRQILGQKVEFLVSFYNNEISEKSEIFDDQFSVERPDGSNFTLKIRSTKLEDSAMYFCASSEEGNQPQHFGDGTRLSIL.

Comments on this clone: The junction shows a germline mismatch at one end, possibly a read error. V gene TRBV6-2 or TRBV6-3 combines with J gene TRBJ2-6; TRBD1 matches at 8 bases. The CDR3 loop spans 11 amino acids. Germline V gene lookup returns CDR1 MNHEY and CDR2 SVGEGT. DNA for the CDR3: TGTGCCAGCAGTCAGACAGGGGCCCTAGCTTTC. Its translation: CASSQTGALAF.

This clone has just one count. Here the CDR3 reads CASSMGQDNQPQHF. CDR3 coding DNA: TGTGCCAGTAGTATGGGACAGGATAATCAGCCCCAGCATTTT. The V call is TRBV19, the J call TRBJ1-5, with 8 bases that match TRBD1. The germline V gene has CDR1 LNHDA and CDR2 SQIVND (reference sequence). CDR3 length: 14 residues. With 3 bases clipped from V and 4 bases from J, the junction kept 2 bases outside the gene matches.

The gene calls are TRBV7-3 and TRBJ1-2, with D unclear. V lost 5 bases and J 8 bases, leaving 18 bases between the germline ends. Germline V gene sequence: CDR1 SGHTA, CDR2 FQGTGA. The CDR3 covers 14 residues. CDR3 nucleotide sequence: TGTGCCAGCAGCGCCAGCCCGGGTTCGGGAGGCTACACCTTC. Translated: CASSASPGSGGYTF.

The chain couples TRBV29-1 to TRBJ1-1; D not certain. The V and J ends lost 4 bases and 1 base respectively, with 16 bases between them. From germline, CDR1 is SQVTM and CDR2 ANQGSEA. This CDR3 region has 15 residues. For the CDR3, the DNA is TGCAGCGTTGCCCTTAAGCTGCCCCCGAACACTGAAGCTTTCTTT. Encoded protein: CSVALKLPPNTEAFF.

The rearrangement joins TRBV25-1 to TRBJ2-1; 10 positions match TRBD2. The length of the CDR3 is 16 residues. The ends lost 2 bases at V and 7 bases at J; junction bases unmatched: 8. Germline values: CDR1 MGHDK, CDR2 SYGVNS. The CDR3 nucleotides read TGTGCCAGCAGTGAAGTAGCGGGGGGCCGGGGAAATGAGCAGTTCTTC. This codes for CASSEVAGGRGNEQFF.

The chain is built from TRBV6-1 and TRBJ2-5, with 8 nucleotides matching TRBD2. The V segment lost 3 bases and the J segment 5 bases; nucleotides outside the gene matches: 11. The CDR3 has 16 residues. Germline CDR1 reads MNHNS; CDR2 reads SASEGT. The chain's CDR3 is CASSDGGALLRETQYF. The CDR3 nucleotides read TGTGCCAGCAGTGACGGGGGGGCCTTACTTAGGGAGACCCAGTACTTC.

The count of this clone is one. The V call is TRBV6-5, the J call TRBJ2-7, with D tentatively TRBD1 (5 bases). Germline-derived CDR1 and CDR2 are MNHEY and SVGAGI. V was cut by 5 bases and J by 6 bases, with 14 bases left in between. The CDR3 extends over 13 amino acids. In nucleotides, the CDR3 is TGTGCCAGCAGTAATGGACAACTCCTCGAGCAGTACTTC. It yields the protein CASSNGQLLEQYF.

In this sample, this clone turned up once. The chain joins TRBV7-9 to TRBJ1-5; D possibly corresponds to TRBD1 (5 bases). Germline V gene sequence: CDR1 SEHNR, CDR2 FQNEAQ (reference sequence). V was pared by 6 bases and J by 7 bases, with 19 bases between. This CDR3 has 15 residues. CDR3 coding DNA: TGTGCCAGCAGAATAGTGTGGGGCGTTGTGCAGCCCCAGCATTTT. Protein product: CASRIVWGVVQPQHF.

This chain uses TRBV4-3 with TRBJ2-3; D perhaps matches TRBD1 (6 bases). The germline gives CDR1 LGHNA, CDR2 YSLEER. The V end was cut by 0 bases, the J end by 5 bases, with 12 bases between. This CDR3 region has 15 residues. The CDR3 spells CASSQDLQGRDTQYF. The CDR3 coding sequence is TGCGCCAGCAGCCAAGATCTGCAGGGGAGAGATACGCAGTATTTT.

The V gene is TRBV7-2, the J gene TRBJ2-2; D is ambiguous. Deletions cut 5 bases from V and 4 bases from J, with 11 bases between. Germline V lookup: CDR1 SGHTA, CDR2 FQGNSA. The CDR3 has 14 amino acids. The DNA of the CDR3 is TGTGCCAGCAGCCCTCTATCCCGCACCGGGGAGCTGTTTTTT. This codes for CASSPLSRTGELFF.

The V call is TRBV3-1 (or the pseudogene TRBV3-2), the J call TRBJ1-4, with D tentatively TRBD1 (6 bases). V shed 4 bases and J shed 2 bases, with 17 bases lying between them. The CDR3 runs to 17 residues. Germline loops: CDR1 LGHDT, CDR2 YNNKEL (reference sequence). CDR3 residues: CASSPGTPSRTNEKLFF. The CDR3 coding sequence is TGTGCCAGCAGCCCCGGGACACCCTCCCGTACTAATGAAAAACTGTTTTTT.

For the CDR3, the DNA is TGTGCCAGCAGTTACTCCAGGGGACGCACAGATACGCAGTATTTT. Protein sequence: CASSYSRGRTDTQYF. This chain connects TRBV6-6 to TRBJ2-3; a possible D gene is TRBD1 (6 bases). Deletions cut 0 bases from V and 1 base from J, with 8 bases between. Germline lookup yields CDR1 MNHNY and CDR2 SVGAGI (reference sequence). This CDR3 spans 15 amino acids.

The V and J genes are TRBV10-3 and TRBJ1-3; D is unclear. The CDR3 is made up of 18 amino acids. The germline V and J ends were trimmed by 0 bases and 3 bases, with 18 bases remaining between them. Germline-derived CDR1 and CDR2 are ENHRY and SYGVKD. The CDR3 nucleotides read TGTGCCATCAGTGAGTCGTCAGGCCCAGCACTCGGTGGAAACACCATATATTTT. It encodes CAISESSGPALGGNTIYF.

The CDR3 DNA sequence: TGTGCCACCAGTGACCCCGGGACTAGCGGGGGCAGCGGGTGGTTCTTC. This encodes CATSDPGTSGGSGWFF. The rearrangement links TRBV24-1 to TRBJ2-1, with 14 bases that match TRBD2. The length of the CDR3 is 16 residues. Germline values: CDR1 KGHDR, CDR2 SFDVKD. Trimming removed 4 bases from V and 15 bases from J; junction bases left unmatched: 13.

The V and J genes are TRBV19 and TRBJ1-2, with D unresolved. CDR1 is LNHDA and CDR2 is SQIVND in the germline V gene (reference sequence). Trimming pared 6 bases from V and 1 base from J, leaving 15 bases between. The CDR3 is 15 residues long. CDR3 DNA: TGTGCCAGTAGACCAGCTGACACACTTAACTATGGCTACACCTTC. Encoded protein: CASRPADTLNYGYTF. Looking up the rest from reference TRBV19 and TRBJ1-2 gives the full variable domain: DGGITQSPKYLFRKEGQNVTLSCEQNLNHDAMYWYRQDPGQGLRLIYYSQIVNDFQKGDIAEGYSVSREKKESFPLTVTSAQKNPTAFYLCASRPADTLNYGYTFGSGTRLTVV.

The chain links TRBV27 to TRBJ2-7; 10 positions agree with TRBD1. Germline CDR1 reads MNHEY; CDR2 reads SMNVEV (reference sequence). The CDR3 has 16 residues. V gave up 1 base and J gave up 2 bases; unmatched junction bases: 5. The CDR3 region is CASSLWGQGPTYEQYF. CDR3 in DNA: TGTGCCAGCAGTTTATGGGGACAGGGGCCTACCTACGAGCAGTACTTC.

J is TRBJ1-2 and V is TRBV19; D is unclear. Germline V gene lookup returns CDR1 LNHDA and CDR2 SQIVND (reference sequence). With 9 bases removed from V and 4 bases from J, the gap between germline ends came to 18 bases. The CDR3 length is 14 residues. This CDR3 is CASSPPRGFYGYTF. In DNA form, the CDR3 reads TGTGCCAGCTCACCTCCTCGCGGTTTCTATGGCTACACCTTC.

To note about this clone: An end of the junction differs from the germline gene, which may be a read error. This chain uses TRBV7-7 with TRBJ2-5; 8 nucleotides line up with TRBD2. The CDR3 length is 16 residues. Germline-derived CDR1 and CDR2 are SSHAT and FNYEAQ (reference sequence). The CDR3 nucleotides read TGTGCTAGCAGCTTAGCCCGGGGGGGACCCCAAGAGACCCAGTACTTC. Protein: CASSLARGGPQETQYF.